This TCR beta chain was retrieved from a study of blood T cell repertoires in COVID-19 (dated by TCRdb to 2018 to 2020). For context, the study as a whole: The collaborator samples originated in the United States, Italy and Spain and spanned the acute and convalescent phases of COVID-19. HLA class I and class II types, where available, came from metadata supplied by the sample provider rather than from assay-based typing. The prospective study material was composed of cDNA or gDNA derived from T cells, B-cell-depleted T cells, or PBMCs. The repertoires were released in a freely available public database meant as a resource for research on the immune response to SARS-CoV-2. The samples were drawn from the first 160 participants of the ongoing ImmuneRACE study and from roughly 1,300 subjects provided by 6 global collaborators. Subjects who had been exposed to COVID-19, were actively infected with it, or had recovered from it provided the deeply sampled blood TCRbeta repertoires that made up the dataset. Sample metadata almost always included a de-identified subject ID, COVID-19 status, age in years and sex.

Participants in the prospective study were aged roughly 18 to 89 years, lived in some 24 United States geographic areas, and enrolled through a virtual design. Cohort assignment in the prospective study relied on participant-reported clinical history from a screening survey and a study questionnaire. ImmuneRACE Cohort 3 recovered participants were defined by two consecutive negative NP/OP PCR tests, healthcare professional clearance, or symptom resolution. Mobile phlebotomists in the prospective study collected whole blood, serum and a nasopharyngeal or oropharyngeal swab from every participant. Additional blood draws and questionnaires over an approximately 2-month period could optionally be provided by prospective study participants. Prospective study blood samples were shipped either frozen or at room temperature before DNA extraction. TCRbeta CDR3 regions were amplified from genomic DNA by means of the immunoSEQ Assay, a bias-controlled multiplex PCR. Per the authors' processing: The number of nucleated cells in each sample was estimated by amplification of reference gene primers within the assay. Sequence reads were collapsed and filtered to measure the absolute abundance of every unique TCRbeta CDR3 rearrangement. Productive Simpson clonality was computed per sample as the square root of Simpson's diversity index over productive rearrangements. TCRdb mirrors the immuneACCESS table, restricted to in-frame sequences. Some clones are absent from its copies; in checked studies, under half trace to an unresolved V gene, and the reason for the others is unknown. V and J calls and clone size are as listed in that table; D and trimming were resolved from the DNA. The sample table shows fewer than 350,000 clones, and 80% to 90% are seen once. The ten top clones hold roughly 2.2% of the sample.

The CDR3 numbers 18 residues from cysteine through phenylalanine. Just the 54-base CDR3 DNA is kept, in frame starting at base 1. V and J are trimmed by 5 bases and 0 bases, and the gene matches miss 13 bases of the junction. CDR1 and CDR2, looked up from the germline V gene (reference sequence), are LNHDA and SQIVND. As concerns this clone: It has no known antigen specificity. Base-call qualities are not available, and no considerably larger clone is one nucleotide away.

Beyond this particular receptor, the publication reports: The quantity of clinical and demographic metadata differed by source and by participant and was supplied without curation.

The sample consisted of PBMCs or T cells enriched from blood (not recorded which). The V and J segments used are TRBV19 and TRBJ2-4; 7 bases in the middle match TRBD1. The clonotype was recovered from a young man who had recovered from COVID-19. The DNA sequence reads TGTGCCAGTAGTTCCAGGGGGAATCTTCCTGTAGCCAAAAACATTCAGTACTTC. It codes for CASSSRGNLPVAKNIQYF.